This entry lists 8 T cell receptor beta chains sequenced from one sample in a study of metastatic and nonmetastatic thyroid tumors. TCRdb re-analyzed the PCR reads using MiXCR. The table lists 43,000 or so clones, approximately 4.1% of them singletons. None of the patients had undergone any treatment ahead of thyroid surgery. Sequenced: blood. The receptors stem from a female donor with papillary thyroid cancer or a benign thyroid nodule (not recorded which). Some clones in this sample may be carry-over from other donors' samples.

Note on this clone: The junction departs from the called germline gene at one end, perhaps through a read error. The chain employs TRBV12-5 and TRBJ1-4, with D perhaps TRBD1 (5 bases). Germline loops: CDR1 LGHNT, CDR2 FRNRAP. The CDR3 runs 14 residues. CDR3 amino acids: CASGFAQAYEKRFF. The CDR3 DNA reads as TGTGCTAGTGGTTTTGCACAGGCTTATGAAAAACGGTTTTTT.

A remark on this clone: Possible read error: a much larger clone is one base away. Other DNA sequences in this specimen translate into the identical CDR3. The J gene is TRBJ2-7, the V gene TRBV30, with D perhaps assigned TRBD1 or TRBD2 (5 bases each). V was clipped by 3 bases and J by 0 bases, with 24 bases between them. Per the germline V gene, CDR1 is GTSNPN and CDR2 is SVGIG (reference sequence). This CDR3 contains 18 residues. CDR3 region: CAWSVGRIGDGSSYEQYF. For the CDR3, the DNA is TGTGCCTGGAGCGTAGGCCGGATTGGGGACGGCAGCTCCTACGAGCAGTACTTC.

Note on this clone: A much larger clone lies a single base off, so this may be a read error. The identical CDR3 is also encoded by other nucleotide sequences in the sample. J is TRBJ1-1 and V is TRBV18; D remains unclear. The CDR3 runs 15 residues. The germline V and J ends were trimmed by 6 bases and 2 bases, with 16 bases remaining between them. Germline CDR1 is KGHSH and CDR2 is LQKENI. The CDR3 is CASSLGSRLNTEAFF. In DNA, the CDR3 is TGTGCCAGCTCGTTGGGGAGTAGGTTAAACACTGAAGCTTTCTTT.

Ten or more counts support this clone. CDR3 sequence: CASSESTRGRETQYF. The CDR3, as DNA: TGCGCCAGCAGTGAGTCGACTCGGGGGCGAGAGACCCAGTACTTC. The chain is built from TRBV10-2 and TRBJ2-5; tentatively, D is TRBD1 or TRBD2 (6 bases each). The CDR3 is 15 residues long. V dropped 0 bases and J dropped 4 bases, with 12 bases sitting between them. The V gene's germline CDR1 is WSHSY and CDR2 SAAADI.

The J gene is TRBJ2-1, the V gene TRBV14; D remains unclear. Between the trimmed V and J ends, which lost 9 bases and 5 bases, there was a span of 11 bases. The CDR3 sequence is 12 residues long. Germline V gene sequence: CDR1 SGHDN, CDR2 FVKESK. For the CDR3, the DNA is TGTGCCAGAAGCGTGACTCACAATGAGCAGTTCTTC. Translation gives CARSVTHNEQFF.

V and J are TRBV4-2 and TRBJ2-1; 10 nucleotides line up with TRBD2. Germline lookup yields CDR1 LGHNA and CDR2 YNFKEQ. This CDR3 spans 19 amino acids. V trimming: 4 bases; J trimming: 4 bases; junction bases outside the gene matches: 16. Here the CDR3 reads CASSLASGRTGAKYNEQFF. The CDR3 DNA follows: TGTGCCAGCAGCCTGGCTAGCGGGAGAACCGGGGCGAAGTACAATGAGCAGTTCTTC.

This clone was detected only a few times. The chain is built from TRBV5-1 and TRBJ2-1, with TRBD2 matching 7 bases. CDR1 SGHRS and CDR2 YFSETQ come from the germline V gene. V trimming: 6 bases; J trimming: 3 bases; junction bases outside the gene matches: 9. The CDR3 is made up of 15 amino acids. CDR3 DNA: TGCGCCAGCATCTCTAGCGGATTTTTCTACAATGAGCAGTTCTTC. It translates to CASISSGFFYNEQFF.

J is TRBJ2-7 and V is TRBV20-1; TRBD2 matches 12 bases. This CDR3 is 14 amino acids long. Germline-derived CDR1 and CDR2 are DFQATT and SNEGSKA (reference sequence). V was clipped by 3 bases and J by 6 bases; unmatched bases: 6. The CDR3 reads CSARASGRAFEQYF. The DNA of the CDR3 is TGCAGTGCTAGGGCTAGCGGGAGGGCCTTCGAGCAGTACTTC.